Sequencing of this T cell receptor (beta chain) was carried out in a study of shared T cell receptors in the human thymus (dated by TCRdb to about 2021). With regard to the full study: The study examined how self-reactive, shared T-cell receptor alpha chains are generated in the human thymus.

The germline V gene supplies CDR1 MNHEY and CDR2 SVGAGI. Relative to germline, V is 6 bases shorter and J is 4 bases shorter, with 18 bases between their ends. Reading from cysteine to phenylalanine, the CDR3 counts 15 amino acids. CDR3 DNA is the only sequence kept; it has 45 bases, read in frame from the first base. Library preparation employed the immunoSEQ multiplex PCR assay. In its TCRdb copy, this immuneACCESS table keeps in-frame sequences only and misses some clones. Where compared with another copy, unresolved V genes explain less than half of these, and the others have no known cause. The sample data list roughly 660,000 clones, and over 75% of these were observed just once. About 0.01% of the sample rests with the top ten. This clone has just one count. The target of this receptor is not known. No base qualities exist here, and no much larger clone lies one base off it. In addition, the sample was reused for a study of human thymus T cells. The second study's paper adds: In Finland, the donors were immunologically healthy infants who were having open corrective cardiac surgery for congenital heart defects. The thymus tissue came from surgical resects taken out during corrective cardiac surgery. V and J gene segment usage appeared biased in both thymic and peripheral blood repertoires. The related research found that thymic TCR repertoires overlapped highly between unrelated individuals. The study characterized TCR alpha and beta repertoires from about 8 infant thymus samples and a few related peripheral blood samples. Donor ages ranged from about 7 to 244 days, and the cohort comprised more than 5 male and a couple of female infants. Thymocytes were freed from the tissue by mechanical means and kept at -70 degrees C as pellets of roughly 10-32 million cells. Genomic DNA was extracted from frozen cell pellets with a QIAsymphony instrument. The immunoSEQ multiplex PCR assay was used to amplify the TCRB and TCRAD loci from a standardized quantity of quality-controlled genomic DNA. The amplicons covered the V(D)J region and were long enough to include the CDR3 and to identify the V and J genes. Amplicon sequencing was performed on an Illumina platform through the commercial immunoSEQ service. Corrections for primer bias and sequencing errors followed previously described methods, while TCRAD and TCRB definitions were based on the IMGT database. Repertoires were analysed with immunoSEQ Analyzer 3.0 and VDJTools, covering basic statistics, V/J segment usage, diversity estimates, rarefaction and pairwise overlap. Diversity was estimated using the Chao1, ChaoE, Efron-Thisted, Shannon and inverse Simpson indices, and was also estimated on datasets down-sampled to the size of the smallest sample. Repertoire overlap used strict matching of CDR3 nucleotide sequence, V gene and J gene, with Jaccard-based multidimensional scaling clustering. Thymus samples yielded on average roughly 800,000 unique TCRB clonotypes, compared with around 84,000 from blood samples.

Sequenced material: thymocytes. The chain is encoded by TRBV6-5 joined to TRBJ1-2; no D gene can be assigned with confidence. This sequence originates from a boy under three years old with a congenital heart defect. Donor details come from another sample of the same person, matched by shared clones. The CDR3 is CASSGDLGRIYGYTF. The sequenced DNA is TGTGCCAGCAGCGGGGATCTCGGCAGGATCTATGGCTACACCTTC.